The rows below give T cell receptor beta chains drawn from one sample of a study of OX40 agonist ivuxolimab in advanced cancers. Here immunoSEQ multiplex PCR was the method, and the copy in TCRdb shows in-frame clones only, minus some. The top ten hold under 2% of the sample, which has some 89,000 clones, about 80% seen once. The sequencing here drew on CD4+ or CD8+ T cells sorted from blood, taken in a trial of the OX40 agonist ivuxolimab. The receptors stem from an adult with an advanced solid tumor such as melanoma, head and neck, liver or kidney cancer. Both conserved end residues are trimmed from each CDR3.

j_call,cdr3_length,v_call,cdr3_aa
TRBJ2-2,11,TRBV7-3,ASRERVTGELF
TRBJ1-6,13,TRBV4-3,ASSQDNGKNSPLH
TRBJ2-7,12,TRBV6-6,ASSPGTGSYEQY
TRBJ1-2,15,TRBV28,ASKPYRDSSGRYGYT
TRBJ1-5,16,TRBV7-2,ASSFYMDSGFSNQPQH
TRBJ2-3,10,TRBV6-6,ASSYLSDTQY
TRBJ2-6,15,TRBV11-2,ASSPLGGSPGANVLT
TRBJ2-3,11,TRBV7-6,ASSQVGPDTQY
TRBJ1-6,11,TRBV5-1,ASSLAGFSPLH
TRBJ1-6,11,TRBV19,ASGDSEYSPLH
TRBJ2-7,13,TRBV6-5,AIALSLLNVDEQY
TRBJ1-4,11,TRBV5-6,ASSYATNEKLF
TRBJ2-1,12,TRBV19,ASSETRLSYEQF
TRBJ1-4,13,TRBV5-4,ASSYGTGRNEKLF
TRBJ1-1,14,TRBV6-7,ASSSGTGGMNTEAF
TRBJ2-4,11,TRBV29-1,SVGSVAGSIQY
TRBJ2-1,11,TRBV7-3,ASSLRKDNEQF
TRBJ2-7,15,TRBV9,ASSPKGLAGGAYEQY
TRBJ1-1,11,TRBV27,ASSSRGFSEAF
TRBJ2-7,14,TRBV7-2,ASIPNHRGPTYEQY
TRBJ2-3,17,TRBV15,ATSSPRRTSGGMQDTQY
TRBJ2-2,14,TRBV7-6,ASSSRQGAATGELF
TRBJ2-5,13,TRBV7-2,ASSPRSAAAETQY
TRBJ2-7,14,TRBV28,ASSGPGTGVPYEQY
TRBJ2-3,12,TRBV6-1,ASSGRASVLTQY
TRBJ1-5,14,TRBV28,ASSTYRVNSNQPQH